This TCR beta chain emerged from a study of identifying expanded T cells in peripheral blood. Whole-study results and caveats: Over about two and four weeks, about 15 and 19 clones changed, versus around 1.3 between replicates. Across healthy donors, higher total template counts meant significantly greater approximately two-week count variance.

This CDR3 is 15 amino acids long. Germline CDR1 is LNHDA and CDR2 is SQIVND (reference sequence). V shed 3 bases, J shed 0 bases, and the junction held 4 bases outside the gene matches. Collection occurred without any documented infections or immune events in donors. To note about this clone: What it binds is not known.

TCRdb's copy holds only in-frame clones and misses some; the assay was immunoSEQ multiplex PCR. The sample consists of about 90,000 clones, approximately 84% of them appearing once. This receptor was taken from a person aged 18 to 75 in good health. The chain couples TRBV19 to TRBJ2-7, with 8 bases that match TRBD1. Specimen: blood. The CDR3 sequence is CASSISGGASYEQYF. CDR3 sequence (DNA): TGTGCCAGTAGTATCTCAGGGGGCGCCTCCTACGAGCAGTACTTC. The full variable domain, in which reference TRBV19 and TRBJ2-7 provide the parts outside the CDR3, is DGGITQSPKYLFRKEGQNVTLSCEQNLNHDAMYWYRQDPGQGLRLIYYSQIVNDFQKGDIAEGYSVSREKKESFPLTVTSAQKNPTAFYLCASSISGGASYEQYFGPGTRLTVT.